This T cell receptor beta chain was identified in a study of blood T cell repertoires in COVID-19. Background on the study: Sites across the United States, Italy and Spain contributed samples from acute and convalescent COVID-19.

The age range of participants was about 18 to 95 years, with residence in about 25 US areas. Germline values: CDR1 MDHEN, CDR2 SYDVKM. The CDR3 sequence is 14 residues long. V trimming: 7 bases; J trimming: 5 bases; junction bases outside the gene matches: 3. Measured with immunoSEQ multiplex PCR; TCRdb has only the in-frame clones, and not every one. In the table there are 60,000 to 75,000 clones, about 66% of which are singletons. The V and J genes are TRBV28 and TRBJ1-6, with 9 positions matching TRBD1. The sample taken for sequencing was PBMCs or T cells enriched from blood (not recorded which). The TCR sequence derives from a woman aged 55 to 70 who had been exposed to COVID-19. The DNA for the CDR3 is TGTGCCAGCACCCGGACAGGGGATAATTCACCCCTCCACTTT. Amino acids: CASTRTGDNSPLHF.